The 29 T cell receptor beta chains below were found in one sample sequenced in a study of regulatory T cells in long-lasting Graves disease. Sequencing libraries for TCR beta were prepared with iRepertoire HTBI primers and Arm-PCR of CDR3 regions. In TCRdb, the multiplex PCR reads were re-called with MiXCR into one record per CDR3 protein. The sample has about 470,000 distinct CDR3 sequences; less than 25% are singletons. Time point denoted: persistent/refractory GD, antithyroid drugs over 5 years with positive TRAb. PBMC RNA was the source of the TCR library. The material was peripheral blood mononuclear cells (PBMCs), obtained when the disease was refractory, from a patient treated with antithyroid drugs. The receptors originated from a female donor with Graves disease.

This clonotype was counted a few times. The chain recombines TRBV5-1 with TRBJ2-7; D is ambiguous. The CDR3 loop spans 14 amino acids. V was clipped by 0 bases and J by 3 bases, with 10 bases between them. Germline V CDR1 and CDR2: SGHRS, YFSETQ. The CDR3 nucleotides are TGCGCCAGCAGCTTGGGTTGGGTGAACTACGAGCAGTACTTC. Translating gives CASSLGWVNYEQYF. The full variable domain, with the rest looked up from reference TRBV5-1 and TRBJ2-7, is KAGVTQTPRYLIKTRGQQVTLSCSPISGHRSVSWYQQTPGQGLQFLFEYFSETQRNKGNFPGRFSGRQFSNSRSEMNVSTLELGDSALYLCASSLGWVNYEQYFGPGTRLTVT.

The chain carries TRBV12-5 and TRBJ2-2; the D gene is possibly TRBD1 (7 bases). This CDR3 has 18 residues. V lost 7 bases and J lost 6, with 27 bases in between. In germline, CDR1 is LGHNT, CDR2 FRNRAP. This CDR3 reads CASALARGQRVDAGELFF. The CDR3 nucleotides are TGTGCTAGTGCCCTGGCGAGGGGACAGCGGGTGGACGCCGGGGAGCTGTTTTTT.

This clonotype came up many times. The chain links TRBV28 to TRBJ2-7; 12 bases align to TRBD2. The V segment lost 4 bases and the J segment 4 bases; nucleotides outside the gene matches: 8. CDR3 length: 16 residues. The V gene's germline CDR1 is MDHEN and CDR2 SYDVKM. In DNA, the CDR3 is TGTGCCAGCAGTTCACCGACTAGCGGGAGTAGGTACGAGCAGTACTTC. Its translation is CASSSPTSGSRYEQYF. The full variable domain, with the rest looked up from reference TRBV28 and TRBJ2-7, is DVKVTQSSRYLVKRTGEKVFLECVQDMDHENMFWYRQDPGLGLRLIYFSYDVKMKEKGDIPEGYSVSREKKERFSLILESASTNQTSMYLCASSSPTSGSRYEQYFGPGTRLTVT.

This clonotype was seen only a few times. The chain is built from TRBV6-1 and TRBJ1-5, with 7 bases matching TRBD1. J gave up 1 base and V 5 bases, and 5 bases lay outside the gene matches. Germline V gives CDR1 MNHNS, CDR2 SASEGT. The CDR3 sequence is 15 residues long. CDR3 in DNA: TGTGCCAGCAGTAACGGGGGACAGAGCAATCAGCCCCAGCATTTT. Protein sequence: CASSNGGQSNQPQHF.

The CDR3 region has the DNA TGCGCCAGCAGCCAAACAAACACGGGACGATTGGGGACTGAAGCTTTCTTT. This sequence encodes CASSQTNTGRLGTEAFF. The J gene is TRBJ1-1, the V gene TRBV4-1; D possibly corresponds to TRBD1 (5 bases). CDR1 MGHRA and CDR2 YSYEKL come from the germline V gene. The V gene lost 2 bases and the J gene lost 5 bases, with 21 bases spanning the gap. The CDR3 consists of 17 residues.

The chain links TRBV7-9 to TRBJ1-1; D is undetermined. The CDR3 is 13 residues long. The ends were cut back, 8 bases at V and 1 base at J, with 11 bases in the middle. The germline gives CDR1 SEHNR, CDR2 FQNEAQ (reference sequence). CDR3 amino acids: CASGRFTNTEAFF. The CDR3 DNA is TGTGCCAGCGGCAGGTTTACGAACACTGAAGCTTTCTTT.

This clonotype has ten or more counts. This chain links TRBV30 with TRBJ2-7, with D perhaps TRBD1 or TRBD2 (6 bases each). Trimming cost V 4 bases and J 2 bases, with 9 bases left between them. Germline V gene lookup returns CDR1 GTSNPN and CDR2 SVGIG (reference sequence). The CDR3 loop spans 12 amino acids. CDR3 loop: CAWKRGAYEQYF. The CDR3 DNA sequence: TGTGCCTGGAAAAGGGGGGCCTACGAGCAGTACTTC.

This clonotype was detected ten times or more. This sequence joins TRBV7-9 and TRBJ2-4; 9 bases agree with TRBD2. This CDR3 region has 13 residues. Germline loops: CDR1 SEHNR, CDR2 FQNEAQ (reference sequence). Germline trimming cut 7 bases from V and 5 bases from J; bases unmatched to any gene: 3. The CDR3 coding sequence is TGTGCCAGCACCCGACTAGCGGAAAACATTCAGTACTTC. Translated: CASTRLAENIQYF.

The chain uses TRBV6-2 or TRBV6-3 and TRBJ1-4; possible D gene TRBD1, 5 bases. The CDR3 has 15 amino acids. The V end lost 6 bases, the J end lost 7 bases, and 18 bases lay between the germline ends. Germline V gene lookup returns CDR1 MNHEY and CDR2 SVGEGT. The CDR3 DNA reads TGTGCCAGCAGATTCCTCGGGGCAACAGGTGAAAAACTGTTTTTT. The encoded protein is CASRFLGATGEKLFF.

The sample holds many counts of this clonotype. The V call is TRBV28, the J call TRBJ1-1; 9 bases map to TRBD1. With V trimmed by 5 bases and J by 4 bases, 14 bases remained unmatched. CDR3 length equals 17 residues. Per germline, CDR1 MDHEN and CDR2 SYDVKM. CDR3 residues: CASSPFGTGRMSTEAFF. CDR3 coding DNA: TGTGCCAGCAGTCCTTTCGGGACAGGGAGGATGAGCACTGAAGCTTTCTTT.

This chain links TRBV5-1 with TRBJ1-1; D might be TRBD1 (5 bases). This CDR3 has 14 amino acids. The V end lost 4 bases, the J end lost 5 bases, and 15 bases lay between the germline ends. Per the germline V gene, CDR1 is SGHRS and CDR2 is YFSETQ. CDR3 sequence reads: CASSLGWGRTEAFF. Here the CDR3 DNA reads TGCGCCAGCAGCCTTGGGTGGGGGAGGACTGAAGCTTTCTTT.

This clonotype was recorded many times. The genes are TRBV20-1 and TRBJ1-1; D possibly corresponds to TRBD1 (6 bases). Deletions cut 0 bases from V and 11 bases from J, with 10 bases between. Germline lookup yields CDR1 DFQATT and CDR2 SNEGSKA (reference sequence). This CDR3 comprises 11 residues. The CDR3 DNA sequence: TGCAGTGCTAGAGAGACAGGTGCGGCTTTCTTT. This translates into CSARETGAAFF.

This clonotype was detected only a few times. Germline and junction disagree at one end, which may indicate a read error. In nucleotides, the CDR3 is TGCAGCGTGACCAGCGAGAACACAAATACGCAGTATTTT. Translated, it gives CSVTSENTNTQYF. The chain has TRBV29-1 and TRBJ2-3; D gene ambiguous. Germline V gene sequence: CDR1 SQVTM, CDR2 ANQGSEA. CDR3 length: 13 amino acids.

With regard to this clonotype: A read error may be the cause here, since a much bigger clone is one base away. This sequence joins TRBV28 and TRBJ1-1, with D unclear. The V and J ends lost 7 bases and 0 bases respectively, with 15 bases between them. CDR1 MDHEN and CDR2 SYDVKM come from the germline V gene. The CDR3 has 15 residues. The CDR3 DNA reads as TGTGCCAGCAAGGCATCTTTTGCTGTGAACACTGAAGCTTTCTTT. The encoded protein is CASKASFAVNTEAFF.

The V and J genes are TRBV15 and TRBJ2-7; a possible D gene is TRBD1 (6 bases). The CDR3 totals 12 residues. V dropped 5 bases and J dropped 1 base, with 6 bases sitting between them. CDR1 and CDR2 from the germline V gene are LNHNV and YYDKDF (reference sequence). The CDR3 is CATSDRSYEQYF. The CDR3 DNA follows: TGTGCCACCAGCGACAGGTCCTACGAGCAGTACTTC.

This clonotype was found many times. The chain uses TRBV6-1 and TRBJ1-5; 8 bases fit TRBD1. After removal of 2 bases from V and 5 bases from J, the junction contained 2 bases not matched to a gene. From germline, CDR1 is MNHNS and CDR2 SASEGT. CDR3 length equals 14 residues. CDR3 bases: TGTGCCAGCAGTGAAACAGGGGGATATCAGCCCCAGCATTTT. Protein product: CASSETGGYQPQHF.

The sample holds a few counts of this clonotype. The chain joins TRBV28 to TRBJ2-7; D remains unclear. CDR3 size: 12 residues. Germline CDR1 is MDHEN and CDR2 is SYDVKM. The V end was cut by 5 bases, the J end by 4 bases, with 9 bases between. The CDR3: CASSKIRYEQYF. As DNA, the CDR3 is TGTGCCAGCAGTAAGATTAGATACGAGCAGTACTTC.

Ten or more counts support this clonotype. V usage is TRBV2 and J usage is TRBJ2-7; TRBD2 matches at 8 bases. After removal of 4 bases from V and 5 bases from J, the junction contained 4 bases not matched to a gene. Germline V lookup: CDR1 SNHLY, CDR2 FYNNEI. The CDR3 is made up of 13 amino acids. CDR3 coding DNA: TGTGCCAGCAGTGGACTAGCGTTACACGAGCAGTACTTC. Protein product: CASSGLALHEQYF.

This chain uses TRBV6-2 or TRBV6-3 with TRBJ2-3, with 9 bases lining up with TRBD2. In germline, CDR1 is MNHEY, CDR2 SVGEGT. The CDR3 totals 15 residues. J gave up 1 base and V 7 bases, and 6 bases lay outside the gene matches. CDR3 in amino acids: CASTRRTSGTDTQYF. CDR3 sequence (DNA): TGTGCCAGCACCAGGCGGACTAGCGGCACAGATACGCAGTATTTT.

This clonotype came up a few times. The CDR3 here is CASRRTGGPYEQYF. The CDR3 bases are TGCGCCAGCAGAAGGACGGGAGGGCCCTACGAGCAGTACTTC. The genes are TRBV10-2 and TRBJ2-7, with TRBD2 matching over 8 bases. V dropped 6 bases and J dropped 2; count of bases not matched to a gene: 6. Germline assignment: CDR1 WSHSY and CDR2 SAAADI. This CDR3 has 14 amino acids.

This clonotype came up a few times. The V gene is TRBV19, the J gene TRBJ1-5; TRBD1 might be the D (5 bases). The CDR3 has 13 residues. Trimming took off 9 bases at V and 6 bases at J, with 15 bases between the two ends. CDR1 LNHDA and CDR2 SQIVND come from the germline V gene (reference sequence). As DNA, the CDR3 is TGTGCCAGCAGGGACGTCTTAGGTCAGCCCCAGCATTTT. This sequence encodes CASRDVLGQPQHF.

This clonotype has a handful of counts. The CDR3 coding sequence is TGCAGTGCTAGAGAGTCCTATGGCTACACCTTC. Translated, it gives CSARESYGYTF. The rearrangement joins TRBV20-1 to TRBJ1-2; D not certain. The V end was cut by 0 bases, the J end by 4 bases, with 3 bases between. The V gene's germline CDR1 is DFQATT and CDR2 SNEGSKA (reference sequence). The CDR3 is 11 residues long.

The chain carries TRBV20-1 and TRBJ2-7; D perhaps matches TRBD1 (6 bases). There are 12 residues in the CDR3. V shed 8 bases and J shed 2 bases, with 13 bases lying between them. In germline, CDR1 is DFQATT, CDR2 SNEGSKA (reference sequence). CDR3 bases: TGCAGTTCTGAGGGGGTAACCTACGAGCAGTACTTC. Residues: CSSEGVTYEQYF.

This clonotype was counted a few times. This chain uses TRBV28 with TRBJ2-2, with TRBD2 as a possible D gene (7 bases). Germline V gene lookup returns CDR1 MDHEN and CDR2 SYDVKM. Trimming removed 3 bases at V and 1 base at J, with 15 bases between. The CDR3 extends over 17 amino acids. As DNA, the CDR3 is TGTGCCAGCAGTTTTGCTAGCGGAGGGGGGAACACCGGGGAGCTGTTTTTT. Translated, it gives CASSFASGGGNTGELFF.

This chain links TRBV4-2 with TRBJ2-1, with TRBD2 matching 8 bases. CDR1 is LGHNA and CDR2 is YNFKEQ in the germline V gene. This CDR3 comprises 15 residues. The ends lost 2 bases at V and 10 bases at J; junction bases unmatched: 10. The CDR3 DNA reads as TGTGCCAGCAGCCAATTTCCGGGACTAGAGGGGGAGCAGTTCTTC. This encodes CASSQFPGLEGEQFF.

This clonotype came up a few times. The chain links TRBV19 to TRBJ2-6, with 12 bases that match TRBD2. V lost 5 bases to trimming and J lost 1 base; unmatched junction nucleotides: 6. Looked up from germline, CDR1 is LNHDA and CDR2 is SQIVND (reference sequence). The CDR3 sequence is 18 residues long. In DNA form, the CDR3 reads TGTGCCAGTAGTGCCCGACTAGCGGGAGTTTCTGGGGCCAACGTCCTGACTTTC. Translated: CASSARLAGVSGANVLTF. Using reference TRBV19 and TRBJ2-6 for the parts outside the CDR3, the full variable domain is DGGITQSPKYLFRKEGQNVTLSCEQNLNHDAMYWYRQDPGQGLRLIYYSQIVNDFQKGDIAEGYSVSREKKESFPLTVTSAQKNPTAFYLCASSARLAGVSGANVLTFGAGSRLTVL.

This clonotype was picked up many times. As DNA, the CDR3 is TGTGCCAGCAGTAAGGGACAGAACAATCAGCCCCAGCATTTT. Encoded protein: CASSKGQNNQPQHF. The rearrangement joins TRBV12-3 or TRBV12-4 to TRBJ1-5; 7 positions agree with TRBD1. V lost 5 bases, J lost 3 bases, and 4 bases stayed unmatched. The CDR3 is made up of 14 amino acids.

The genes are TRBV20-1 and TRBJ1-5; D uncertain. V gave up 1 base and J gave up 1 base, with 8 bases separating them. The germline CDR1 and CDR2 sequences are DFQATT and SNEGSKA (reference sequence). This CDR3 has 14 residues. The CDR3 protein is CSARGDRSNQPQHF. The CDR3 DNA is TGCAGTGCTAGAGGCGACCGGAGCAATCAGCCCCAGCATTTT.

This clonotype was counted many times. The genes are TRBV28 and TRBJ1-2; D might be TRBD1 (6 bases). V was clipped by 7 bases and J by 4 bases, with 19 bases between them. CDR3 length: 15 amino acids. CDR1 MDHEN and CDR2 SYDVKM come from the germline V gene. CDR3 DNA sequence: TGTGCCAGCACCCCATTTGCGACAGGTGGCTATGGCTACACCTTC. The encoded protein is CASTPFATGGYGYTF.